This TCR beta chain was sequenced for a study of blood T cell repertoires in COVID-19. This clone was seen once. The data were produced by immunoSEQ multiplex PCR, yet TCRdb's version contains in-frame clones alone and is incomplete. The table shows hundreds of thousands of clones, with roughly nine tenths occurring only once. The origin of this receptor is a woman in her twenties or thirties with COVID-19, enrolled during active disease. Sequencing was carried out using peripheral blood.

The CDR3 loop is CASSPGTAKETQYF. The CDR3 DNA sequence: TGTGCCAGCAGCCCGGGGACAGCTAAAGAGACCCAGTACTTC. The genes are TRBV7-2 and TRBJ2-5; TRBD1 matches 7 bases. Germline loops: CDR1 SGHTA, CDR2 FQGNSA. This CDR3 has 14 residues. V dropped 5 bases and J dropped 3; count of bases not matched to a gene: 6.